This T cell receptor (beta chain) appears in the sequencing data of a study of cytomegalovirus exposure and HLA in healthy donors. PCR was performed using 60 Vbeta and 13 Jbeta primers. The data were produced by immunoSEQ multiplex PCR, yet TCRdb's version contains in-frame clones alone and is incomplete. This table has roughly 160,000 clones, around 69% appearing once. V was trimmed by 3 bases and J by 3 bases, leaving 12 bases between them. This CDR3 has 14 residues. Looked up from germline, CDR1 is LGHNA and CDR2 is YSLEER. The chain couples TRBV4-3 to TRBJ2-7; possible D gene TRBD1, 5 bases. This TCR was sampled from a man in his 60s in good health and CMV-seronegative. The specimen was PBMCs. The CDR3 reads CASSQTKGYYEQYF. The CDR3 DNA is TGCGCCAGCAGCCAGACCAAGGGGTACTACGAGCAGTACTTC.